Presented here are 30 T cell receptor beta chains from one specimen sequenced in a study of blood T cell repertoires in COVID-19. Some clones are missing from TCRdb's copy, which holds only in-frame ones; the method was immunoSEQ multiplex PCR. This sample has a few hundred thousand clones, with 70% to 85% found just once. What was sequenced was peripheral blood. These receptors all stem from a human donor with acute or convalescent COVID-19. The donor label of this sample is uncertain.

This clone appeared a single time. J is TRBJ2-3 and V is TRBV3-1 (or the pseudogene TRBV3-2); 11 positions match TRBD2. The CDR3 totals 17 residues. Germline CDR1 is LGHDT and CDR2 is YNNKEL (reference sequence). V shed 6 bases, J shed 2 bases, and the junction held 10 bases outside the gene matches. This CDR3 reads CASSVTSGSQVTDTQYF. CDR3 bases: TGTGCCAGCAGTGTTACTAGCGGGAGTCAGGTCACAGATACGCAGTATTTT.

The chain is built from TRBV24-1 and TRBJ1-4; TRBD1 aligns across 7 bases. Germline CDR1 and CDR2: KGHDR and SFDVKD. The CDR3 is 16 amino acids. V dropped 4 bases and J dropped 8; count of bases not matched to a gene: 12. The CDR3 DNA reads TGTGCCACCAGTGACTCTGGACAGGCCGAGGGGGAAAAACTGTTTTTT. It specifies CATSDSGQAEGEKLFF.

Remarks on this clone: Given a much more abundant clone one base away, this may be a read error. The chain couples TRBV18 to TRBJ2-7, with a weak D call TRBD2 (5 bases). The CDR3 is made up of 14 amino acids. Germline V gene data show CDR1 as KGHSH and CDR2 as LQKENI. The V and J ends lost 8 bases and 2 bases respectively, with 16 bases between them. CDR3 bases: TGTGCCAGCACGCGGATTAGCGCTCCCTACGAGCAGTACTTC. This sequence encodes CASTRISAPYEQYF.

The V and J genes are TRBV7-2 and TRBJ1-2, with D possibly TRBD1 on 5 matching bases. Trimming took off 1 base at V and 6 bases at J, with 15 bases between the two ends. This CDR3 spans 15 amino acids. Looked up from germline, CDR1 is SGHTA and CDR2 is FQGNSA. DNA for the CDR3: TGTGCCAGCAGCTTAGACGTCAGGGCGATTAATGGCTACACCTTC. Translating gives CASSLDVRAINGYTF.

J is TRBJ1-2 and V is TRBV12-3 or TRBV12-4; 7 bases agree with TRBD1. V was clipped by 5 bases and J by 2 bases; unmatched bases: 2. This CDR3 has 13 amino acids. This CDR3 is CASSPGQNYGYTF. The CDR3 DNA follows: TGTGCCAGCAGTCCGGGACAGAACTATGGCTACACCTTC.

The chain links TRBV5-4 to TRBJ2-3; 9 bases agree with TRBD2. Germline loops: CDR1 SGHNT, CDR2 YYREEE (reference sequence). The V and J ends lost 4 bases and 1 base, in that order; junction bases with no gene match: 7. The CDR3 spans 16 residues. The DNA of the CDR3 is TGTGCCAGCAGCACCGAGCGGGGGGCTCGCACAGATACGCAGTATTTT. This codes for CASSTERGARTDTQYF.

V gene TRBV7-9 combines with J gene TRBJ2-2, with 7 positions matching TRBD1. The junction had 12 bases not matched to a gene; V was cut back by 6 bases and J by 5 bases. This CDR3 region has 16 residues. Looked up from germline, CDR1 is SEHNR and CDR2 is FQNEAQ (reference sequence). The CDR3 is CASSTPQGLVTGELFF. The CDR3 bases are TGTGCCAGCAGTACCCCACAGGGGCTTGTGACCGGGGAGCTGTTTTTT.

The CDR3: CASSYSNRDSPLHF. The CDR3 bases are TGTGCCAGCAGTTACTCGAACAGGGATTCACCCCTCCACTTT. This chain uses TRBV6-6 with TRBJ1-6, with D possibly TRBD1 on 6 matching bases. V lost 0 bases and J 8 bases, leaving 8 bases between the germline ends. The CDR3 is 14 residues long. Germline CDR1 reads MNHNY; CDR2 reads SVGAGI (reference sequence).

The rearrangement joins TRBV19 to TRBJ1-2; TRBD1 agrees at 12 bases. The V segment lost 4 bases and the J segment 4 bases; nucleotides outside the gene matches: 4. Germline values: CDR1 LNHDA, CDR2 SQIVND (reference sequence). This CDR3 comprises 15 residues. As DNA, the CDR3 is TGTGCCAGTAGTACGGGACAGGGGGCTACCTATGGCTACACCTTC. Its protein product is CASSTGQGATYGYTF. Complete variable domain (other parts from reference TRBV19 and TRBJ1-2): DGGITQSPKYLFRKEGQNVTLSCEQNLNHDAMYWYRQDPGQGLRLIYYSQIVNDFQKGDIAEGYSVSREKKESFPLTVTSAQKNPTAFYLCASSTGQGATYGYTFGSGTRLTVV.

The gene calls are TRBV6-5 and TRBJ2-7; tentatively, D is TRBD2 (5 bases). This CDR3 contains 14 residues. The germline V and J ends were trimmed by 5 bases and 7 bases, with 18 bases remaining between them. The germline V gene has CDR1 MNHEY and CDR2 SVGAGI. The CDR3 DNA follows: TGTGCCAGCAGTCCCAACCGGGGTCTTGGTGAGCAGTACTTC. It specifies CASSPNRGLGEQYF.

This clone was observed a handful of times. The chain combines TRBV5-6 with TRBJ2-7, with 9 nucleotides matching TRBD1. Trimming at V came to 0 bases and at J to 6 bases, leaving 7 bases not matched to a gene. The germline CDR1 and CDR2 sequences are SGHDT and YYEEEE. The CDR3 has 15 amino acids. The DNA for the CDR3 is TGTGCCAGCAGCTTGGCCTGGACAGGGGTAGGCGAGCAGTACTTC. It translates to CASSLAWTGVGEQYF.

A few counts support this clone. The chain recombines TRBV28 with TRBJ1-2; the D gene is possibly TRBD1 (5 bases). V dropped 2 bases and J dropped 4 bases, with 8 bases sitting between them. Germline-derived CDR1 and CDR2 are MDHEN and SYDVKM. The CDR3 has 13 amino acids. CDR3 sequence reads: CASSLGGAYGYTF. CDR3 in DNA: TGTGCCAGCAGTTTAGGCGGGGCCTATGGCTACACCTTC.

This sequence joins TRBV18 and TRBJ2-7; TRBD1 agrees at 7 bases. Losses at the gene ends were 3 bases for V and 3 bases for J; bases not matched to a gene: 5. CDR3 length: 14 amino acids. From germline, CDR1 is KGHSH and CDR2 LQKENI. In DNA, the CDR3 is TGTGCCAGCTCACCGGGACAGCGGCTCTACGAGCAGTACTTC. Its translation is CASSPGQRLYEQYF.

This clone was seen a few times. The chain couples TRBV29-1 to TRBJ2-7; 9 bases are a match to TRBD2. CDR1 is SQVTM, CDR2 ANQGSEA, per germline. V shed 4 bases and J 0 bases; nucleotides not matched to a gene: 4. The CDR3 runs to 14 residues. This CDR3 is CSVGLADSSYEQYF. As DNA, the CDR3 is TGCAGCGTTGGACTAGCGGATAGCTCCTACGAGCAGTACTTC.

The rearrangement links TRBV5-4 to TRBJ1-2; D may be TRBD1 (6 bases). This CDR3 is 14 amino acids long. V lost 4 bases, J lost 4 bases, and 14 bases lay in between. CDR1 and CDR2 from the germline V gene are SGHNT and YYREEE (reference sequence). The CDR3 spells CASSGKTGIYGYTF. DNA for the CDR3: TGTGCCAGCAGCGGAAAAACAGGGATCTATGGCTACACCTTC.

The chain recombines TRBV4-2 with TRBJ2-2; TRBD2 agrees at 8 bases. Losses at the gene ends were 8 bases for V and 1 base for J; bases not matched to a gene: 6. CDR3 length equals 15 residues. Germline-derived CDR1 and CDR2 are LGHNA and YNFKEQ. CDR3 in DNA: TGTGCCAGCCGGGGGGGACGGAGGAACACCGGGGAGCTGTTTTTT. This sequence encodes CASRGGRRNTGELFF.

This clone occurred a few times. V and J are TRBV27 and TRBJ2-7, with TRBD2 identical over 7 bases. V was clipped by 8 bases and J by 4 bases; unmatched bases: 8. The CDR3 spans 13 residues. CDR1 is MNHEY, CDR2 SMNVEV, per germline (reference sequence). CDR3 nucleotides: TGTGCCAGCGGGGGAGGGGCATGGTACGAGCAGTACTTC. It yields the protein CASGGGAWYEQYF.

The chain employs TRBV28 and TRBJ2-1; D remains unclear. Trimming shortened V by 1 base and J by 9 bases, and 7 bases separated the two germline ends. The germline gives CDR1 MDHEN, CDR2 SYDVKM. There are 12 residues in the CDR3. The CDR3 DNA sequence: TGTGCCAGCAGTTTATTTTCGGGTGAGCAGTTCTTC. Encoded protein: CASSLFSGEQFF.

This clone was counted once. CDR3 residues: CAWNRGLPTDTQYF. The DNA of the CDR3 is TGTGCCTGGAATAGGGGCTTACCCACAGATACGCAGTATTTT. The chain combines TRBV30 with TRBJ2-3; D is possibly TRBD1 (5 bases). CDR1 is GTSNPN, CDR2 SVGIG, per germline (reference sequence). The length of the CDR3 is 14 residues. V lost 4 bases and J 2 bases, leaving 13 bases between the germline ends.

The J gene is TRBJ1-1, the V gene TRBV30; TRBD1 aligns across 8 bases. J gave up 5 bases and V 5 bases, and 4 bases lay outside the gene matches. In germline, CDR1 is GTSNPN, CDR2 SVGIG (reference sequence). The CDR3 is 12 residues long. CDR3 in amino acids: CAWSQGGTEAFF. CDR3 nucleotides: TGTGCCTGGTCACAGGGGGGGACTGAAGCTTTCTTT.

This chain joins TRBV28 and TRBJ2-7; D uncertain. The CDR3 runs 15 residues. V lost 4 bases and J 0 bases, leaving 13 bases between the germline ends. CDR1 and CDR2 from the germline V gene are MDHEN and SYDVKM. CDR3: CASSSSRGVSYEQYF. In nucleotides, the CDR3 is TGTGCCAGCAGTTCCTCTCGCGGAGTCTCCTACGAGCAGTACTTC. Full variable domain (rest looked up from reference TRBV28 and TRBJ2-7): DVKVTQSSRYLVKRTGEKVFLECVQDMDHENMFWYRQDPGLGLRLIYFSYDVKMKEKGDIPEGYSVSREKKERFSLILESASTNQTSMYLCASSSSRGVSYEQYFGPGTRLTVT.

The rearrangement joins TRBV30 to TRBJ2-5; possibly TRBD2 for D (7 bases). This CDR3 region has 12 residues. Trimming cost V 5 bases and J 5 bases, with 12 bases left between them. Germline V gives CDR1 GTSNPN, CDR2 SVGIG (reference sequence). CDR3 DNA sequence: TGTGCCTGGGAGGGGGGGCCGGAGACCCAGTACTTC. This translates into CAWEGGPETQYF.

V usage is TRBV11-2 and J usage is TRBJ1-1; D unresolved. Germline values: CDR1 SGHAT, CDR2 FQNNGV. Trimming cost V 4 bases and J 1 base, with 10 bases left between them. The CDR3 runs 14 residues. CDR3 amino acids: CASSSGVRNTEAFF. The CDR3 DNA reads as TGTGCCAGCAGCTCCGGTGTGAGGAACACTGAAGCTTTCTTT.

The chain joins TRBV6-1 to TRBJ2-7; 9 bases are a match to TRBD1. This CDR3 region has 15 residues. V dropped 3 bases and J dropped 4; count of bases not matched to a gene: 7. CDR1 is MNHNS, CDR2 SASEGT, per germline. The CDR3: CASSESGTGMYEQYF. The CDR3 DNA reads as TGTGCCAGCAGTGAGTCCGGGACAGGGATGTACGAGCAGTACTTC.

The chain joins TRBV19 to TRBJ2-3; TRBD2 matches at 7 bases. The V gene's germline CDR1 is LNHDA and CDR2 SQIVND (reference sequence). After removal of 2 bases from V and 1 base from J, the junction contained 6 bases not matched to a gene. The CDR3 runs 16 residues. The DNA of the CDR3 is TGTGCCAGTAGTATACCGGGAGGAGCCGGCACAGATACGCAGTATTTT. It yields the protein CASSIPGGAGTDTQYF.

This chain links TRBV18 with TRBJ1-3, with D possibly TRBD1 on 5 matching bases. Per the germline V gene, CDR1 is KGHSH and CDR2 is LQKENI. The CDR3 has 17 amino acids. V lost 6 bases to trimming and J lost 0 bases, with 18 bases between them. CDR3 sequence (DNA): TGTGCCAGCTCTACGGGAGGGGCCCACTACTCTGGAAACACCATATATTTT. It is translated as CASSTGGAHYSGNTIYF.

CDR3 amino acids: CASNRGMNTEAFF. The CDR3 DNA reads as TGTGCCTCAAACAGGGGGATGAACACTGAAGCTTTCTTT. This rearrangement joins TRBV30 to TRBJ1-1, with 8 bases aligning to TRBD1. Germline-derived CDR1 and CDR2 are GTSNPN and SVGIG (reference sequence). The length of the CDR3 is 13 residues. Trimming cost V 7 bases and J 0 bases; bases outside gene matches: 4. The entire variable domain, with the rest obtained from reference TRBV30 and TRBJ1-1, is as follows: SQTIHQWPATLVQPVGSPLSLECTVEGTSNPNLYWYRQAAGRGLQLLFYSVGIGQISSEVPQNLSASRPQDRQFILSSKKLLLSDSGFYLCASNRGMNTEAFFGQGTRLTVV.

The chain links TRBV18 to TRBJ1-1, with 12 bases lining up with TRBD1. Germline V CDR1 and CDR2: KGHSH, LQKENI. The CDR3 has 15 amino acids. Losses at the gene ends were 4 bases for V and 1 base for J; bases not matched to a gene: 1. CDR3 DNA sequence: TGTGCCAGCTCACGGGACAGGGGGCAGAACACTGAAGCTTTCTTT. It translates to CASSRDRGQNTEAFF.

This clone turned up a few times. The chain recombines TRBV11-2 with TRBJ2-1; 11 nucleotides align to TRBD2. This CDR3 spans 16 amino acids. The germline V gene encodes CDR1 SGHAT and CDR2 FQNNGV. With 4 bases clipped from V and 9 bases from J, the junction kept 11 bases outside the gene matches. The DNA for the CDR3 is TGTGCCAGCAGCTCCGCTAGCGGGAGGTTTTCTGGTGAGCAGTTCTTC. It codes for CASSSASGRFSGEQFF.

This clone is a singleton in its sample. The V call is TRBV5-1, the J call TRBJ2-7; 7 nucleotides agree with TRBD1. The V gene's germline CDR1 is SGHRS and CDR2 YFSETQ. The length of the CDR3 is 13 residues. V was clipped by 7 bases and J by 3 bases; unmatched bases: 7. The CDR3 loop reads CASAGTAGYEQYF. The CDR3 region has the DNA TGCGCCAGCGCCGGGACAGCCGGCTACGAGCAGTACTTC. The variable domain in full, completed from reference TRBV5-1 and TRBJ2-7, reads KAGVTQTPRYLIKTRGQQVTLSCSPISGHRSVSWYQQTPGQGLQFLFEYFSETQRNKGNFPGRFSGRQFSNSRSEMNVSTLELGDSALYLCASAGTAGYEQYFGPGTRLTVT.